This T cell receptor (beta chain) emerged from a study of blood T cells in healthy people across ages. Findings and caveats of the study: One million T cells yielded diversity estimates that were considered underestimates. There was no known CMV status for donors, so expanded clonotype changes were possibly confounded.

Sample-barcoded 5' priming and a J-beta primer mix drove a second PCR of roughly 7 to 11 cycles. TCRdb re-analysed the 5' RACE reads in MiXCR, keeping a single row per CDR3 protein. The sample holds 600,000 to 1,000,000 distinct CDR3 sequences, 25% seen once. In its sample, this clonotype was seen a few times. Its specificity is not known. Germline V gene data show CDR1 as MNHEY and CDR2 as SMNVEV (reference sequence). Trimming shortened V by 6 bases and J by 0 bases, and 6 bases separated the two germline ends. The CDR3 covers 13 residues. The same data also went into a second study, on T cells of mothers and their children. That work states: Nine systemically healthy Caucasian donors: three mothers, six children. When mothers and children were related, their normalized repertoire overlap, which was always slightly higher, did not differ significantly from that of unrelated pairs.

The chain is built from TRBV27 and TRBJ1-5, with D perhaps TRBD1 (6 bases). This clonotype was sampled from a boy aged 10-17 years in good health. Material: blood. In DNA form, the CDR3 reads TGTGCCAGCAGACAGGGTAGCAATCAGCCCCAGCATTTT. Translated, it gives CASRQGSNQPQHF.